This TCR beta chain was found in a study of blood T cells in healthy people across ages. Study-level results: Roughly linear declines in TCR beta diversity per million T cells occurred with age.

Primed by a sample-barcoded 5' primer and a J-beta primer mix, a second PCR proceeded for 7 to 11 cycles. TCRdb called the 5' RACE reads again in MiXCR, with one record for every CDR3 protein. This sample carries roughly 800,000 distinct CDR3 sequences, roughly 50% of them seen once, and the ten largest clones take approximately 23%. Each sample gave at least 7 million isolated PBMCs. Concerning this clonotype: The antigen is unknown.

The length of the CDR3 is 15 residues. V was trimmed by 11 bases and J by 0 bases, leaving 17 bases between them. The germline gives CDR1 MNHEY, CDR2 SMNVEV (reference sequence). The rearrangement links TRBV27 to TRBJ2-4; D might be TRBD1 or TRBD2, each matching 6 bases. Sequencing was carried out using blood. The clonotype was recovered from a man under 40 in good health. CDR3 amino acids: CAGHRRGVAKNIQYF. The CDR3 bases are TGTGCCGGACATCGTAGGGGGGTAGCCAAAAACATTCAGTACTTC.